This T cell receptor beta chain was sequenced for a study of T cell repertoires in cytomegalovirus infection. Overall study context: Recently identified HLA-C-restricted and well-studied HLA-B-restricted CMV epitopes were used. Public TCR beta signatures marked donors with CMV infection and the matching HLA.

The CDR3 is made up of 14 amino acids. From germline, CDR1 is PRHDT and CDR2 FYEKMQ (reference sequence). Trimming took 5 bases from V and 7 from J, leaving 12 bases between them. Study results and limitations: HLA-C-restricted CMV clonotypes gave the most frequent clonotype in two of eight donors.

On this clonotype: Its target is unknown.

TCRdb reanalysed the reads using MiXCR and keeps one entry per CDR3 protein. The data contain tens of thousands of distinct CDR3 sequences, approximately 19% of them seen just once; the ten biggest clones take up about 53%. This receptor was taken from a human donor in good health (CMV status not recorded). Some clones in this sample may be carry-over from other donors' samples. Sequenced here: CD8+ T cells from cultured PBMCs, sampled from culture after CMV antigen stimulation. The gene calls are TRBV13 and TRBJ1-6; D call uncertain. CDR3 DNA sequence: TGTGCCAGCAGCCGGACCGAGGTGAATTCACCCCTCCACTTT. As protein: CASSRTEVNSPLHF.